A single TCR beta chain is shown here with its context. No antigen is known for it. No much larger clonotype is one base removed from it; base qualities were not supplied. This specimen comes from a study of T cells in Graves' hyperthyroidism and ophthalmopathy (dated by TCRdb to between 2019 and 2020). About the study as a whole: To identify TCR V-J signatures that set the groups apart, the researchers used a discovery cohort of approximately 98 patients, made up of 43 with Graves' ophthalmopathy and about 55 with stable Graves' hyperthyroidism. An independent validation cohort of 18 to 20 hyperthyroidism patients and 15 or so patients who later progressed to ophthalmopathy tested prospective prediction of ophthalmopathy. Once sampling was done, hyperthyroidism patients were given methimazole at a starting dose of 30 mg daily, whereas ophthalmopathy patients were given high-dose intravenous methylprednisolone. The 95 to 100 discovery patients were divided at random into training and test sets in a 7:3 ratio. According to the paper, TCR Vbeta CDR3 sequencing was carried out on 135 peripheral blood samples, which came from fewer than 50 ophthalmopathy, 75 or so hyperthyroidism and about 17 progressor patients. In roughly six Graves' hyperthyroidism patients, the study also compared T-cell repertoires from thyroid tissue with T-cell repertoires from blood.

General conclusions and limits of the study: During validation, the model predicted progression to ophthalmopathy a median of roughly 7.1 months ahead of onset, with around 65% sensitivity and about 72% specificity. Ophthalmopathy was separated from stable hyperthyroidism by a 13 V-J signature model, with approximately 85% sensitivity and approximately 81% specificity obtained in cross-validation and 80%/75% obtained in testing. Most expanded thyroid clonotypes (frequency above 0.001) were also detected in blood, suggesting blood repertoires may reflect thyroid immune responses. Sample size was not statistically predetermined, and investigators were not blinded to group allocation.

Amplification of TCR beta CDR3 regions was carried out from RNA transcripts. For the first round of RT-PCR on the TCR CDR3, the HTBI primer set was used together with the Qiagen OneStep RT-PCR kit. A second multiplex PCR round built the libraries, followed by size selection and purification. The libraries were sequenced on an Illumina HiSeq2000 using paired-end 100 bp reads. Turning to the authors' computational methods: SOAPnuke was used to process the raw data, throwing out any read that contained adapters or uncalled bases, had a mean Phred below 15, or lacked an exact constant-primer or identifier match. High-quality paired reads were merged using COPE v1.2.5, and each unique nucleotide sequence was defined as a clonotype. Clonotypes were aligned to IMGT TRBV, TRBD and TRBJ reference segments using MiTCR v1.1. The analysis was restricted to V-J combinations with a frequency above 0.0001, which together covered about 99% of the repertoires. A TCS score was defined as the ratio of F50 (clonal expansion) to E x V (chaos), with BLOSUM62-based TCRdist applied between CDR3 peptides within each V-J. Welch's t-statistics and random forest reduced roughly 540 V-J features to 10 to 15, which were used in a naive Bayes classifier (R e1071). The Morisita-Horn index was used to measure how similar the thyroid and blood repertoires were. Using fastp trimming at Q25 and MiXCR clonotype assembly, TCRdb reanalyzed the public sequencing data and kept in-frame beta chains. Each entry merges the rows of one CDR3 protein and shows their most common DNA and genes. These V and J calls are TCRdb output, not the study's own analysis. The sample includes about 540,000 distinct CDR3 sequences, with about 45% observed a single time. Together, the top ten hold more than 7.5% of the sample.

A patient counted as having stable Graves' hyperthyroidism if no progression to ophthalmopathy occurred over 18 months of follow-up. Hyperthyroidism patients were newly diagnosed, with disease duration under 2 months, and aged 18 to 65 years. Exclusion was applied to patients with uncontrolled infections, other autoimmune diseases, pregnancy or lactation. Diagnoses were established on the basis of clinical symptoms, serum thyroxine and TRAb, thyroid ultrasound, and orbital computed tomography. Total RNA was extracted with Trizol reagent, and quality was checked on an Agilent 2100 Bioanalyzer. The CDR3 runs 13 residues from the cysteine to the phenylalanine. Just the 39-base CDR3 DNA is kept, in frame starting at base 1. Trimming costs V 7 bases and J 4 bases, and their ends lie 13 bases apart. Reading the germline V gene gives CDR1 MGHDK and CDR2 SYGVNS.

The origin of this receptor is a woman in her late teens or twenties with Graves' hyperthyroidism. The rearranged segments are TRBV25-1 and TRBJ1-2; the D gene is perhaps TRBD1, from 5 matching bases. Source material: peripheral blood or thyroid tissue (not recorded which). The bases are TGTGCCAGCAAGGGCAGGGAGGCCTATGGCTACACCTTC. This sequence encodes CASKGREAYGYTF.